The following is a T cell receptor beta chain sequence with its context. Other DNA sequences in the sample encode the same CDR3. These data are taken from a study of CD8+ T cells in alopecia areata. Germline V CDR1 and CDR2: SQVTM, ANQGSEA. The J segment lost 4 bases and the V segment lost 6 bases, leaving 4 bases of the junction unmatched. This CDR3 spans 12 amino acids. Extraction and reverse transcription of RNA yielded cDNA as the sequencing template. Method: immunoSEQ multiplex PCR; TCRdb's copy keeps in-frame clones and lacks some. The sample has about 270,000 clones, roughly 60% seen once. As for treatment: oral pan-JAK inhibitor, 5-10 mg twice daily.

The chain is built from TRBV29-1 and TRBJ1-1; 8 bases are shared with TRBD1. This TCR came from a human donor with alopecia areata. The specimen comprised CD4+ T cells sorted from blood, sampled between weeks 51 and 54, from a patient treated with tofacitinib. CDR3 loop: CSVGGQGTEAFF. The CDR3 DNA is TGCAGCGTGGGAGGACAGGGCACTGAAGCTTTCTTT.